This T cell receptor (beta chain) was observed in a study of control samples from healthy donors and cancer patients. Only in-frame clones appear in the TCRdb table, and some are missing; sequencing was by immunoSEQ multiplex PCR. The data show about 63,000 clones, 85% seen once. The sequence was collected from a man between 35 and 55 years old in good health. The sequencing sample was made of blood.

CDR3 coding DNA: TGTGCCAGTAGGGACCGGGGCGGCGATGATGAAAAACTGTTTTTT. As protein: CASRDRGGDDEKLFF. The J gene is TRBJ1-4, the V gene TRBV19; D possibly corresponds to TRBD1 (5 bases). CDR1 and CDR2 (germline): LNHDA, SQIVND (reference sequence). The CDR3 has 15 amino acids. V lost 6 bases, J lost 6 bases, and 17 bases lay in between.